The 17 T cell receptor beta chains listed next were all sequenced from one sample in a study of blood T cell repertoires in COVID-19. The repertoire was sequenced with immunoSEQ multiplex PCR; TCRdb's copy has only in-frame clones and lacks some. The table includes just under 45,000 clones, about 80% detected once. The sample taken for sequencing was peripheral blood. The source is a human donor in a cohort sampled during active COVID-19.

The chain joins TRBV4-1 to TRBJ2-1; D might be TRBD1 (6 bases). In germline, CDR1 is MGHRA, CDR2 YSYEKL. The V end was cut by 2 bases, the J end by 7 bases, with 18 bases between. The CDR3 extends over 16 amino acids. The CDR3 DNA reads as TGCGCCAGCAGCCAATGGGTGATGAATCAGGGGAATGAGCAGTTCTTC. The encoded protein is CASSQWVMNQGNEQFF.

This clone occurred once. The genes are TRBV28 and TRBJ1-3, with TRBD1 identical over 11 bases. CDR3 length: 14 residues. CDR1 and CDR2 from the germline V gene are MDHEN and SYDVKM. V lost 5 bases to trimming and J lost 5 bases; unmatched junction nucleotides: 2. The CDR3 bases are TGTGCCAGCAGTCGGGACAGGGGGAGAAACACCATATATTTT. The encoded protein is CASSRDRGRNTIYF.

This chain joins TRBV7-9 and TRBJ1-2; D is uncertain. V was cut by 5 bases and J by 0 bases, with 16 bases left in between. This CDR3 contains 16 residues. Germline values: CDR1 SEHNR, CDR2 FQNEAQ (reference sequence). CDR3 amino acids: CASSPRSRGTNYGYTF. The CDR3 DNA reads as TGTGCCAGCAGCCCGAGGTCACGTGGAACTAACTATGGCTACACCTTC.

The chain uses TRBV7-2 and TRBJ2-3; 9 bases agree with TRBD1. V lost 4 bases, J lost 2 bases, and 7 bases stayed unmatched. This CDR3 region has 16 residues. Per the germline V gene, CDR1 is SGHTA and CDR2 is FQGNSA. The CDR3 here is CASSSQGAFNTDTQYF. For the CDR3, the DNA is TGTGCCAGCAGCTCACAGGGGGCCTTTAACACAGATACGCAGTATTTT.

The gene calls are TRBV9 and TRBJ1-2; D gene ambiguous. The V gene's germline CDR1 is SGDLS and CDR2 YYNGEE. The ends were cut back, 4 bases at V and 2 bases at J, with 18 bases in the middle. The CDR3 runs to 16 residues. CDR3 protein: CASSPQGGRRNYGYTF. The CDR3 nucleotides are TGTGCCAGCAGCCCTCAAGGAGGGAGGCGAAACTATGGCTACACCTTC.

The chain joins TRBV29-1 to TRBJ2-2; 10 bases agree with TRBD1. After removal of 6 bases from V and 3 bases from J, the junction contained 4 bases not matched to a gene. The CDR3 runs to 14 residues. The germline CDR1 and CDR2 sequences are SQVTM and ANQGSEA. The CDR3 DNA follows: TGCAGCGTGCGGACAGGGGGAGACACCGGGGAGCTGTTTTTT. This encodes CSVRTGGDTGELFF.

The rearrangement links TRBV5-4 to TRBJ2-1; maybe TRBD2 (6 bases). Between the trimmed V and J ends, which lost 2 bases and 9 bases, there was a span of 12 bases. Germline CDR1 SGHNT, CDR2 YYREEE (reference sequence). The CDR3 spans 13 residues. CDR3 sequence: CASSFGLSGEQFF. The CDR3 nucleotides read TGTGCCAGCAGCTTTGGACTTAGCGGTGAGCAGTTCTTC.

The table lists this clone with a count of one. V gene TRBV6-5 combines with J gene TRBJ1-4, with D perhaps matching TRBD1 (5 bases). Germline V gene data show CDR1 as MNHEY and CDR2 as SVGAGI. The length of the CDR3 is 14 residues. V dropped 2 bases and J dropped 6 bases, with 10 bases sitting between them. The CDR3 DNA reads as TGTGCCAGCAGTTACGGTCAGGGTGATGAAAAACTGTTTTTT. Translation: CASSYGQGDEKLFF.

The gene calls are TRBV28 and TRBJ2-3, with TRBD1 matching 9 bases. The trim removed 4 bases at V and 7 bases at J, leaving 9 bases unmatched. CDR1 and CDR2 (germline): MDHEN, SYDVKM. The CDR3 is made up of 15 amino acids. DNA of the CDR3: TGTGCCAGCAGTTCTACGGGACAGGGTGTGTATACGCAGTATTTT. This sequence encodes CASSSTGQGVYTQYF.

This clone was observed a single time. The chain recombines TRBV4-1 with TRBJ2-1; the match to TRBD2 covers 10 bases. The ends lost 7 bases at V and 3 bases at J; junction bases unmatched: 9. The CDR3 contains 16 residues. Germline CDR1 MGHRA, CDR2 YSYEKL. CDR3 in amino acids: CASTLERGGGYNEQFF. CDR3 bases: TGCGCCAGCACCCTAGAGCGGGGGGGCGGCTACAATGAGCAGTTCTTC.

The rearrangement links TRBV19 to TRBJ1-4; D remains unclear. V was shortened by 9 bases and J by 0 bases, with 14 bases between the two germline ends. The CDR3 loop spans 15 amino acids. CDR1 and CDR2 from the germline V gene are LNHDA and SQIVND (reference sequence). The CDR3 coding sequence is TGTGCCAGCTCACAAATGGGCTCAACTAATGAAAAACTGTTTTTT. It encodes CASSQMGSTNEKLFF.

V gene TRBV2 combines with J gene TRBJ2-7; 9 nucleotides agree with TRBD2. The CDR3 has 14 residues. V trimming: 9 bases; J trimming: 0 bases; junction bases outside the gene matches: 6. Germline CDR1 and CDR2: SNHLY and FYNNEI. In DNA form, the CDR3 reads TGTGCCAGGGAGAGCGGGGGGCCCTCCTACGAGCAGTACTTC. It codes for CARESGGPSYEQYF.

V and J are TRBV6-2 or TRBV6-3 and TRBJ2-7; TRBD1 is a possible D gene (6 bases). The CDR3 spans 12 residues. Trimming took off 5 bases at V and 6 bases at J, with 11 bases between the two ends. Germline CDR1 and CDR2: MNHEY and SVGEGT. The DNA of the CDR3 is TGTGCCAGCAGTAAACAGGGTTTCGAGCAGTACTTC. This codes for CASSKQGFEQYF.

This chain connects TRBV6-1 to TRBJ1-6, with 7 bases aligning to TRBD1. Germline V CDR1 and CDR2: MNHNS, SASEGT. The trim removed 3 bases at V and 8 bases at J, leaving 1 base unmatched. CDR3 length equals 13 residues. Here the CDR3 reads CASSEGQHSPLHF. The CDR3 DNA reads TGTGCCAGCAGTGAGGGACAGCATTCACCCCTCCACTTT.

In this sample, this clone turned up a few times. CDR3 DNA sequence: TGTGCCAGCAGCCAAGATTCGCCACTACCTGGCTACGAGCAGTACTTC. Protein sequence: CASSQDSPLPGYEQYF. This chain links TRBV3-1 (or the pseudogene TRBV3-2) with TRBJ2-7; D is unclear. In germline, CDR1 is LGHDT, CDR2 YNNKEL (reference sequence). V was shortened by 0 bases and J by 3 bases, with 15 bases between the two germline ends. This CDR3 is built from 16 residues.

The rearrangement uses TRBV7-2 and TRBJ2-3; 16 bases line up with TRBD2. Trimming at V came to 0 bases and at J to 15 bases, leaving 12 bases not matched to a gene. In germline, CDR1 is SGHTA, CDR2 FQGNSA. This CDR3 has 17 residues. The CDR3 loop is CASSLAGLAGGVMSDYF. CDR3 bases: TGTGCCAGCAGCTTAGCGGGACTAGCGGGGGGGGTCATGTCGGATTATTTT.

V gene TRBV28 combines with J gene TRBJ1-1, with D uncertain. This CDR3 has 17 residues. Per germline, CDR1 MDHEN and CDR2 SYDVKM. V was clipped by 2 bases and J by 0 bases, with 16 bases between them. In DNA, the CDR3 is TGTGCCAGCAGTTTACAATGGGGTGGAGGAATGAACACTGAAGCTTTCTTT. Residues: CASSLQWGGGMNTEAFF.